The T cell receptor (beta chain) described here comes from a study of blood T cell repertoires in COVID-19. Study context: Acute and convalescent COVID-19 samples came from the United States, Italy and Spain.

The CDR3 sequence is 15 residues long. Germline-derived CDR1 and CDR2 are SGHAT and FQNNGV. Trimming shortened V by 3 bases and J by 8 bases, and 17 bases separated the two germline ends. The authors' processing: Estimates of nucleated cell counts were drawn from the amplification of reference gene primers. Libraries were prepared by immunoSEQ multiplex PCR; TCRdb keeps only in-frame clonotypes and omits some of them. The V and J calls and clone size come from that table; D and trimming were worked out from the DNA. The sample includes roughly 250,000 clones, under 95% of them seen just once. Grouping used clinical history reported by participants in a survey and questionnaire. Recovered status in Cohort 3 required two negative PCRs, clearance, or symptom resolution.

The chain has TRBV11-2 and TRBJ2-1, with a tentative D call TRBD2 (6 bases). The sequence was obtained from a woman under 30 who had recovered from COVID-19. The sequencing sample was made of PBMCs or T cells enriched from blood (not recorded which). As DNA, the CDR3 is TGTGCCAGCAGCTTTGGTCTCGGGAGCGCGGATGAGCAGTTCTTC. This translates into CASSFGLGSADEQFF.